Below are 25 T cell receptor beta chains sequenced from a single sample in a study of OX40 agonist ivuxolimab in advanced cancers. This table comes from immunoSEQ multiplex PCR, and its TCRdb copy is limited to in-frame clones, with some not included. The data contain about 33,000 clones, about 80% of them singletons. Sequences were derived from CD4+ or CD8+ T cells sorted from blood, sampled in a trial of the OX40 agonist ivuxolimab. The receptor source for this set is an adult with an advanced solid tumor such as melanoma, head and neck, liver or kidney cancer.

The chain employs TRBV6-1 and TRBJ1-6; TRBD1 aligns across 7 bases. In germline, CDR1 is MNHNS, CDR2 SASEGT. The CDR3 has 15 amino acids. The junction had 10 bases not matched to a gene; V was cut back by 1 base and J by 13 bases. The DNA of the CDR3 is TGTGCCAGCAGTGAAGAGGAAGGGGGCAGGAATCCCCTCCACTTT. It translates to CASSEEEGGRNPLHF.

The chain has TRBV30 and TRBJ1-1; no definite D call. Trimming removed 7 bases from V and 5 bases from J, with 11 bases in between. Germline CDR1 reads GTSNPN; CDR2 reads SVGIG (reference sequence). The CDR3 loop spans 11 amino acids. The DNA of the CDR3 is TGTGCCTTGGGCCGAGGAACTGAAGCTTTCTTT. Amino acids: CALGRGTEAFF.

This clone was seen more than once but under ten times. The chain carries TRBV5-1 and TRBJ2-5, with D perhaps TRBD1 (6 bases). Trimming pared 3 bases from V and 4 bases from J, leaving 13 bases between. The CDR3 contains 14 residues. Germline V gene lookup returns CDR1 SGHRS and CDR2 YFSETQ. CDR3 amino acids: CASSSGQSSETQYF. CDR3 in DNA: TGCGCCAGCAGCTCTGGACAGTCATCAGAGACCCAGTACTTC.

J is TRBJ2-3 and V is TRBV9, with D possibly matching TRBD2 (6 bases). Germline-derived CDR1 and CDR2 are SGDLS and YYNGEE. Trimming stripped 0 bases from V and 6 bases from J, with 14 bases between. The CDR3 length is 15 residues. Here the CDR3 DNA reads TGTGCCAGCAGCGTAGGGGGGGTCCCAGGGGATACGCAGTATTTT. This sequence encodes CASSVGGVPGDTQYF.

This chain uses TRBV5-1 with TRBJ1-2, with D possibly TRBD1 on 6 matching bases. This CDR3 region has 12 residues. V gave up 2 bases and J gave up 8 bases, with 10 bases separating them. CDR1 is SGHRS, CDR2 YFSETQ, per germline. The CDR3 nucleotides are TGCGCCAGCAGCTTAACAGGGAACGGCTACACCTTC. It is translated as CASSLTGNGYTF.

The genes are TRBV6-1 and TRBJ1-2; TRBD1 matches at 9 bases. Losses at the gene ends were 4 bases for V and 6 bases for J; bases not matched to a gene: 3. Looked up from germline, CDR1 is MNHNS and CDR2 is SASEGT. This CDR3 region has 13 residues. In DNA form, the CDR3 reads TGTGCCAGCAGTGGGGGACAGGGACATGGCTACACCTTC. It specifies CASSGGQGHGYTF.

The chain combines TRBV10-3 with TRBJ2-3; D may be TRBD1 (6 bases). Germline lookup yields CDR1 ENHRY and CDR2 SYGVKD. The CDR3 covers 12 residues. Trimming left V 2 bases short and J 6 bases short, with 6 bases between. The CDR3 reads CAISEDRDTQYF. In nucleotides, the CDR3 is TGTGCCATCAGTGAGGACAGGGATACGCAGTATTTT.

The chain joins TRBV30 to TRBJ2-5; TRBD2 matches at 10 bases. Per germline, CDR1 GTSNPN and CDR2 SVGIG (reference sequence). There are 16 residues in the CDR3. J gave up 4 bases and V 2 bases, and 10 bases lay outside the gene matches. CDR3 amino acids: CAWSHPSGGLGETQYF. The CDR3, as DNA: TGTGCCTGGAGTCATCCTAGCGGGGGCTTGGGAGAGACCCAGTACTTC. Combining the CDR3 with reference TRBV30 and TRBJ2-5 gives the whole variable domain SQTIHQWPATLVQPVGSPLSLECTVEGTSNPNLYWYRQAAGRGLQLLFYSVGIGQISSEVPQNLSASRPQDRQFILSSKKLLLSDSGFYLCAWSHPSGGLGETQYFGPGTRLLVL.

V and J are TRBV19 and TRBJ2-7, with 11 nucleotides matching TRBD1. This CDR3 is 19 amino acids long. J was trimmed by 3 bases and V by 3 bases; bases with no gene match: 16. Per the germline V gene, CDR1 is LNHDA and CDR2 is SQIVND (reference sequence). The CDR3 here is CASSMKGGRPGTGGYEQYF. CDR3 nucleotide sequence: TGTGCCAGTAGTATGAAAGGCGGCCGGCCCGGGACAGGGGGCTACGAGCAGTACTTC.

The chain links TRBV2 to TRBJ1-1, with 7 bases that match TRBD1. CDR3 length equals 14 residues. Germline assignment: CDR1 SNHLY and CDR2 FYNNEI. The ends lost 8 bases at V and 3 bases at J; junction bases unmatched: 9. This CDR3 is CASAWDRGYTEAFF. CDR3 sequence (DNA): TGTGCCAGCGCTTGGGACAGAGGATACACTGAAGCTTTCTTT.

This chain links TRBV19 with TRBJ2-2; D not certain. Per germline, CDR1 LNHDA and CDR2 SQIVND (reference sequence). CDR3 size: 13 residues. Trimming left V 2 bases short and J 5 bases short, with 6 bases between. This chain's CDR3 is CASSIRQTGELFF. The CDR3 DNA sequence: TGTGCCAGTAGTATACGGCAGACCGGGGAGCTGTTTTTT.

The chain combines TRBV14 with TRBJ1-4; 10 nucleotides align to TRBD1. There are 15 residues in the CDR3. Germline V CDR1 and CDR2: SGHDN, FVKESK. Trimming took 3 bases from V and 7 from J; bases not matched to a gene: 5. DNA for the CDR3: TGTGCCAGCAGCCAGTTCGGGACAGGGGCTGAAAAACTGTTTTTT. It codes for CASSQFGTGAEKLFF.

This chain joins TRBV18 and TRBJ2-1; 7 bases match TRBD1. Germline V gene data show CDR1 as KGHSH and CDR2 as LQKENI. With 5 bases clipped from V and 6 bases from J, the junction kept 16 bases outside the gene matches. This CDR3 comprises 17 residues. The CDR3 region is CASSAQPTGVGSNEQFF. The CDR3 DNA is TGTGCCAGCTCAGCCCAACCCACAGGGGTAGGGAGCAATGAGCAGTTCTTC.

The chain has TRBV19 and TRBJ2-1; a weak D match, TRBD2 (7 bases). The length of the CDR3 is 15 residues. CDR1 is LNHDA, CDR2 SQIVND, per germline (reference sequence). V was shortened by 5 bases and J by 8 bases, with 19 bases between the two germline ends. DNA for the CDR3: TGTGCCAGTAGTTTTCGAGGGGGGGCAAGGTATGAGCAGTTCTTC. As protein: CASSFRGGARYEQFF. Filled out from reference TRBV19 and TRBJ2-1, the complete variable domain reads DGGITQSPKYLFRKEGQNVTLSCEQNLNHDAMYWYRQDPGQGLRLIYYSQIVNDFQKGDIAEGYSVSREKKESFPLTVTSAQKNPTAFYLCASSFRGGARYEQFFGPGTRLTVL.

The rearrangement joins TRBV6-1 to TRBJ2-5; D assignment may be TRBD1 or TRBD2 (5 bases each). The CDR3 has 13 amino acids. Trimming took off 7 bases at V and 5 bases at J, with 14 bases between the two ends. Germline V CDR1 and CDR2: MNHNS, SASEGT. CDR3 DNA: TGTGCCAGCACAATCCGCTGGGGGGAGACCCAGTACTTC. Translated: CASTIRWGETQYF.

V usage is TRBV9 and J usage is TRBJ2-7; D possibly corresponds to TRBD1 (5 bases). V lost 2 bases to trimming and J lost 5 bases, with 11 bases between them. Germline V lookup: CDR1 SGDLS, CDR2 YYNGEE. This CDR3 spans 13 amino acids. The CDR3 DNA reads TGTGCCAGCAGCGTTGGGGCGCAAAACGAGCAGTACTTC. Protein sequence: CASSVGAQNEQYF.

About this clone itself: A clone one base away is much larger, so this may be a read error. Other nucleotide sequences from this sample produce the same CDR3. CDR3 in amino acids: CASSPSGGAGETQYF. Here the CDR3 DNA reads TGCGCCAGCAGCCCTAGCGGGGGGGCCGGGGAGACCCAGTACTTC. The genes are TRBV5-1 and TRBJ2-5, with TRBD2 matching over 12 bases. V was clipped by 4 bases and J by 5 bases; unmatched bases: 6. The CDR3 spans 15 residues. Germline CDR1 is SGHRS and CDR2 is YFSETQ.

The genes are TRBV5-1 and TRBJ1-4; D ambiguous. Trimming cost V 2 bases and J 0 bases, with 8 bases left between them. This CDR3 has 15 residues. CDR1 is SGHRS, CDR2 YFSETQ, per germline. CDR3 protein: CASSFQSATNEKLFF. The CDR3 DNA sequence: TGCGCCAGCAGCTTCCAGAGTGCAACTAATGAAAAACTGTTTTTT. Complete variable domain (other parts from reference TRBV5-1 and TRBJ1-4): KAGVTQTPRYLIKTRGQQVTLSCSPISGHRSVSWYQQTPGQGLQFLFEYFSETQRNKGNFPGRFSGRQFSNSRSEMNVSTLELGDSALYLCASSFQSATNEKLFFGSGTQLSVL.

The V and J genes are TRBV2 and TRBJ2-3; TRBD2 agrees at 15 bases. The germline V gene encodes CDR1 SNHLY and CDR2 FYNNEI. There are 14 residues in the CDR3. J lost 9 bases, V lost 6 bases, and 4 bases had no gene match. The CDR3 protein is CASSQGTSGGTQYF. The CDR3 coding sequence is TGTGCCAGCAGCCAAGGGACTAGCGGGGGGACGCAGTATTTT.

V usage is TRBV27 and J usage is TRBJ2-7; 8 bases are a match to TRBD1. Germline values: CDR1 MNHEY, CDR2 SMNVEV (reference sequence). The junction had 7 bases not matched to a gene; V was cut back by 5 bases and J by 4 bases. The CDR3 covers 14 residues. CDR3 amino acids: CASSATGGGYEQYF. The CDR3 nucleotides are TGTGCCAGCAGTGCCACAGGGGGTGGTTACGAGCAGTACTTC.

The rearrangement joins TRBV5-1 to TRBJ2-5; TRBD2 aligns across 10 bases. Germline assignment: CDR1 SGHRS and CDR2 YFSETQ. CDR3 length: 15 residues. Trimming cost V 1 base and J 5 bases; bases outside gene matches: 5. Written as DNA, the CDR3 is TGCGCCAGCAGCTTGTTACCTAGCGGGGGTGAGACCCAGTACTTC. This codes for CASSLLPSGGETQYF.

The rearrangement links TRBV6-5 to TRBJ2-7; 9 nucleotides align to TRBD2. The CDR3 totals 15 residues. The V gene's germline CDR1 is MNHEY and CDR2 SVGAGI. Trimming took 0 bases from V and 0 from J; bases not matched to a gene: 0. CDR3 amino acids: CASSYSTSGSYEQYF. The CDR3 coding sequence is TGTGCCAGCAGTTACTCGACTAGCGGCTCCTACGAGCAGTACTTC.

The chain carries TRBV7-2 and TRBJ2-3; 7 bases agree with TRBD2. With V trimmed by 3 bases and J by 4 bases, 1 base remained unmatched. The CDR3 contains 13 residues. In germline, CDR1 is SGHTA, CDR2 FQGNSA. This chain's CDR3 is CASSFGLADTQYF. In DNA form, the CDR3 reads TGTGCCAGCAGCTTTGGACTAGCAGATACGCAGTATTTT.

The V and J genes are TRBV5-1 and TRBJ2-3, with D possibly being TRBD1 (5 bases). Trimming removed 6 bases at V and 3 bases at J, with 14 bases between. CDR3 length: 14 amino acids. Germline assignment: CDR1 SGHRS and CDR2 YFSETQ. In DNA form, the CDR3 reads TGCGCCAGCATAAGGGGTTCGGGTACAGATACGCAGTATTTT. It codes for CASIRGSGTDTQYF.

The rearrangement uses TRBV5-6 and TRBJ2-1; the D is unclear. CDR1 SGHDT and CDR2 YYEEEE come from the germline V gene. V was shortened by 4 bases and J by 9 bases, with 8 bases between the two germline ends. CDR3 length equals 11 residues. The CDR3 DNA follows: TGTGCCAGCAGCGCGGTAGGTGAGCAGTTCTTC. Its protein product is CASSAVGEQFF.